This T cell receptor (beta chain) was identified during a study of Graves' ophthalmopathy and Graves' hyperthyroidism (dated by TCRdb to the late 2010s). About the full investigation: Peripheral blood was collected at initial diagnosis, before any treatment. The study used signatures of the TCR beta repertoire to tell Graves' ophthalmopathy apart from Graves' hyperthyroidism and to predict which patients would progress to ophthalmopathy. In total, 135 blood samples were TCR-sequenced: 43 ophthalmopathy, 80 or so hyperthyroidism and about 17 hyperthyroidism-to-ophthalmopathy patients. A discovery set of 100 patients (around 45 ophthalmopathy, about 59 stable hyperthyroidism) was enrolled to explore V-J signatures distinguishing ophthalmopathy from hyperthyroidism. For independent validation, a separate cohort was made up of around 18 hyperthyroidism patients plus 17 patients who later progressed from hyperthyroidism to ophthalmopathy. In five to seven hyperthyroidism patients, T-cell repertoires of thyroid tissue and blood were compared. Following sample collection, hyperthyroidism patients were given methimazole at a starting dose of 30 mg daily, and ophthalmopathy patients were given high-dose intravenous methylprednisolone.

Study-wide findings and limitations: Sample size was not statistically predetermined, and group allocation was not concealed from the investigators. Ophthalmopathy was separated from stable hyperthyroidism by the 13-signature model with about 89% sensitivity and approximately 84% specificity in cross-validation and with 80%/75% in the test set. In validation, the model predicted ophthalmopathy progression with more than 55% sensitivity and roughly 72% specificity; roughly 12 predicted patients were CT-confirmed with GO in a median of roughly 6.8 months. Among expanded thyroid clonotypes with frequency above 0.001, most also showed up in blood, which suggests that blood repertoires may reflect the thyroid immune response.

For repertoire sequencing, the TCR beta CDR3 regions were amplified from RNA transcripts. The first round of RT-PCR was done with HTBI primers and the Qiagen OneStep RT-PCR kit, and was followed by a second round of multiplex PCR, then size selection and purification. Libraries were sequenced on an Illumina HiSeq2000 using paired-end 100 bp reads. In the paper's pipeline: SOAPnuke was used for read processing, and reads with adapters, uncalled bases, a mean Phred below 15, or no exact constant-primer or identifier match were discarded. COPE v1.2.5 was used to merge high-quality paired reads. Each unique nucleotide sequence was defined as a clonotype, and clonotypes were aligned to IMGT TRB V, D and J references with MiTCR v1.1. The analysis was limited to V-J combinations with a frequency above 0.0001, which together covered more than 99% of repertoires. A TCR clonal expansion and chaos score per V-J combination was defined as the ratio of F50 clonal expansion to chaos observed in the TCRdist matrix. Welch's t-statistics and random forest were used to reduce features to about 13 V-J combinations, which were fed into a naive Bayes classifier. The similarity between thyroid and blood repertoires was quantified using the Morisita-Horn index. The public reads were reprocessed in TCRdb via fastp at Q25 and MiXCR, keeping in-frame beta chains. Merged by CDR3 protein, the rows form single entries marked with the most common genes and DNA. The V and J calls, along with clone size, are taken from TCRdb and not from the paper's own processing. Present in this sample are fewer than 350,000 distinct CDR3 sequences, 15% to 20% of which were seen just once. Around an eighth of the sample goes to the ten largest clones.

Ophthalmopathy patients were characterized by moderately to severely active disease, a Clinical Activity Score of at least 3, a NOSPECS grade of at least 4, and a disease duration under 3 months. Patients with other autoimmune diseases, uncontrolled infections, pregnancy or lactation were excluded from the study. Clinical symptoms, serum thyroxine, TRAb, thyroid ultrasound and orbital computed tomography were used for diagnosis. PBMCs were isolated from about 9.2 ml of fresh peripheral blood by Ficoll-Paque density gradient centrifugation. Total RNA was extracted using Trizol reagent, and RNA quality was checked on an Agilent 2100 Bioanalyzer. This clonotype was counted ten times or more. What this receptor recognizes is not known. No base quality information exists; no much larger clone differs at one position. The germline V gene encodes CDR1 DFQATT and CDR2 SNEGSKA (reference sequence). There are 14 amino acids in the CDR3, from cysteine to phenylalanine inclusive. The retained sequence is limited to the CDR3, 42 bases, with the frame set at the first base. V lost 6 bases and J lost 5 bases; the stretch between them is 19 bases long.

This receptor was identified in an adult man with Graves' ophthalmopathy. Sequencing input: peripheral blood. The V and J segments used are TRBV20-1 and TRBJ2-5, and perhaps TRBD2 as D gene, on 6 matching bases. The nucleotide sequence reads TGCAGTGCGGGGGACTCGGGCCGGGTGGAGACCCAGTACTTC. It codes for CSAGDSGRVETQYF.